This T cell receptor (beta chain) was captured in a study of low-dose radiotherapy and immunotherapy resistance in tumors. The overall study: Dosing for Cohort 2 consisted of 1 Gy per fraction every two weeks, reaching a total of 13 Gy over 26 weeks. For four cycles from cycle 1 day 1, patients took 300 mg oral aspirin daily.

The sample's time point: after trial treatment. Treatment of the sample: LDRT plus nivolumab, ipilimumab, low-dose cyclophosphamide and aspirin (RACIN trial). This clonotype has ten or more counts. Germline V gives CDR1 SEHNR, CDR2 FQNEAQ (reference sequence). Trimming removed 1 base from V and 4 bases from J, with 7 bases in between. This CDR3 is built from 13 residues. TCRs were amplified for roughly 22 PCR cycles with a constant-region primer and V-primer adapter. In vitro transcription amplified isolated mRNA. TCRdb re-called the reads through MiXCR, storing one row per CDR3 protein. The sample carries around 57,000 distinct CDR3 sequences, around a third recorded once.

This receptor was identified in a male donor with rectosigmoid adenocarcinoma. The sample in question was PBMCs, obtained after low-dose radiotherapy plus immunotherapy. The chain recombines TRBV7-9 with TRBJ1-2; D gene uncertain. CDR3 bases: TGTGCCAGCAGCTTAGAAGCGAGCTATGGCTACACCTTC. Its protein is CASSLEASYGYTF.